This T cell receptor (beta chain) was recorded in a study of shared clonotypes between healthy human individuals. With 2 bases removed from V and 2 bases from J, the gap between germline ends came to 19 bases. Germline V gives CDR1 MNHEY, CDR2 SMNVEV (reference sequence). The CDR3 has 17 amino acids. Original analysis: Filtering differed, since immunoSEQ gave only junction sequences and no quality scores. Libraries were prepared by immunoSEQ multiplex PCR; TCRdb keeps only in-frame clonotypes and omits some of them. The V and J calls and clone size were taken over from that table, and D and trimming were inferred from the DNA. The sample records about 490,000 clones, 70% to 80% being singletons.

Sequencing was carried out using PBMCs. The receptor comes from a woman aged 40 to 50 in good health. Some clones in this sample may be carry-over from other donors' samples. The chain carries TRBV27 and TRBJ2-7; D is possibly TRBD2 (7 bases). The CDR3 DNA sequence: TGTGCCAGCAGTTTAGCCCTCCTGGGGGGGGCCCCCTACGAGCAGTACTTC. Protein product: CASSLALLGGAPYEQYF.